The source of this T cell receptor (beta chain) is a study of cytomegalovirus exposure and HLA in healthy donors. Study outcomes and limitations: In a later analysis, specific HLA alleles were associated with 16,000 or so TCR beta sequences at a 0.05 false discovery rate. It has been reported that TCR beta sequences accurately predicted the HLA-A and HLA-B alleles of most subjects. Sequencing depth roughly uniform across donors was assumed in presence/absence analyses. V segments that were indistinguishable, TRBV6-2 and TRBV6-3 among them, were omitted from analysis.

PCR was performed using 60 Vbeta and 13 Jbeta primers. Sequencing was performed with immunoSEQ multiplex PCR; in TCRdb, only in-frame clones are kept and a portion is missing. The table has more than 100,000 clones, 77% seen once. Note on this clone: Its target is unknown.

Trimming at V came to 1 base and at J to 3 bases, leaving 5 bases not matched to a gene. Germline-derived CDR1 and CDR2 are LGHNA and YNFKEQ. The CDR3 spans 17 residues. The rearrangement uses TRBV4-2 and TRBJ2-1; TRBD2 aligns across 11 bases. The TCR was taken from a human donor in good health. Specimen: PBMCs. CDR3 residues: CASSQATGLAGYNEQFF. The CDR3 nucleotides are TGTGCCAGCAGCCAAGCCACCGGACTAGCGGGCTACAATGAGCAGTTCTTC.